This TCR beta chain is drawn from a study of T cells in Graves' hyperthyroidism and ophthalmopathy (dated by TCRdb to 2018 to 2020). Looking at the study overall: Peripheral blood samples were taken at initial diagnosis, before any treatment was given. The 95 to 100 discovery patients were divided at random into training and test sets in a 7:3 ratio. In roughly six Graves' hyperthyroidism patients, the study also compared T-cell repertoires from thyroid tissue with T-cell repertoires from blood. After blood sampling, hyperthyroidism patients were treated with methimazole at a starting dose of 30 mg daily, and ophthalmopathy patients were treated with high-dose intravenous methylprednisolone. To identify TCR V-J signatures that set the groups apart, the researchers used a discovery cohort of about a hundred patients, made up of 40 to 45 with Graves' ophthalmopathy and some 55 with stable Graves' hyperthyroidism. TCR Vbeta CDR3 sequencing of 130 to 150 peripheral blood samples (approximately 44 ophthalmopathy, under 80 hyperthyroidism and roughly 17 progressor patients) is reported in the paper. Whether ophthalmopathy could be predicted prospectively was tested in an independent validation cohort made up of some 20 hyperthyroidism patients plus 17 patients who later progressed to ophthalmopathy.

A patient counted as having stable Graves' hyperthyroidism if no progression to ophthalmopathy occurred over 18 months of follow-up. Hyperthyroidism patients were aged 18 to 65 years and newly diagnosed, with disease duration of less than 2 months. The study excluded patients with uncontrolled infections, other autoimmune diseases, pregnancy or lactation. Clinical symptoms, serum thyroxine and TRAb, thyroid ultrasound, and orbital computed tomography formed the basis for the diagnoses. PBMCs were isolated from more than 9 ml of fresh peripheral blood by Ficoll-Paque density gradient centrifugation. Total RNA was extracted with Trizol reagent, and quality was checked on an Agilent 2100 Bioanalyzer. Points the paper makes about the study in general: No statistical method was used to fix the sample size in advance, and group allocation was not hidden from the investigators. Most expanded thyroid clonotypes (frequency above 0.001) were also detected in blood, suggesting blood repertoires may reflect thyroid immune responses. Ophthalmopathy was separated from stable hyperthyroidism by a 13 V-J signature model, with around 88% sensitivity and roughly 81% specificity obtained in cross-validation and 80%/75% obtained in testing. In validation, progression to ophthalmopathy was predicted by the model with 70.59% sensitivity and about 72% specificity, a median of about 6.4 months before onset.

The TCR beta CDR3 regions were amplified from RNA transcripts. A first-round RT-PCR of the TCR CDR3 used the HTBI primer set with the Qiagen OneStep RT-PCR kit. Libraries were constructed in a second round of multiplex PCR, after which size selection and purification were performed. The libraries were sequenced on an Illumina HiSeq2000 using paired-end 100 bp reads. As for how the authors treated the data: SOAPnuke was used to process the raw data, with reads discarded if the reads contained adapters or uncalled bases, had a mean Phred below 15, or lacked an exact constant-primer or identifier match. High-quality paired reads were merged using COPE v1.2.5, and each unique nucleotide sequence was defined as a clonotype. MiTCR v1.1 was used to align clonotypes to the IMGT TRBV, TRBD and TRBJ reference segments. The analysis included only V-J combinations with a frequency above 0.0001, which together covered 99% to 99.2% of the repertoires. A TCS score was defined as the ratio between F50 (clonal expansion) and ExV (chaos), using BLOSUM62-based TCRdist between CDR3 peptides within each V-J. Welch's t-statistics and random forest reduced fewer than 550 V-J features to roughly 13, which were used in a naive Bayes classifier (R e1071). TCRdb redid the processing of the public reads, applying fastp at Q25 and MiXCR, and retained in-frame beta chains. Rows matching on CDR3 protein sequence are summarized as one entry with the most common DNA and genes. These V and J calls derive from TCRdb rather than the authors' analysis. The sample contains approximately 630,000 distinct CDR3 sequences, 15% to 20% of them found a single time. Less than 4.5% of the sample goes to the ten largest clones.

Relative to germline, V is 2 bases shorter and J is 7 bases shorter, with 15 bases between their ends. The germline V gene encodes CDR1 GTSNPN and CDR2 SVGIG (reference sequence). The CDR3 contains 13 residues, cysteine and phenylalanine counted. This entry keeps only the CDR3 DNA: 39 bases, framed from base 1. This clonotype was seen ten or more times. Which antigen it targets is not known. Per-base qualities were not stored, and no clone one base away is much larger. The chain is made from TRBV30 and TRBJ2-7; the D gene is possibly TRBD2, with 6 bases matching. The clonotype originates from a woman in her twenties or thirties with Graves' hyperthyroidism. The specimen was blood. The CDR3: CAWSPRLDGEQYF. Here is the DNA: TGTGCCTGGAGTCCTAGACTAGATGGGGAGCAGTACTTC. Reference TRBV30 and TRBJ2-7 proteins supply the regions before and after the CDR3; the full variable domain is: SQTIHQWPATLVQPVGSPLSLECTVEGTSNPNLYWYRQAAGRGLQLLFYSVGIGQISSEVPQNLSASRPQDRQFILSSKKLLLSDSGFYLCAWSPRLDGEQYFGPGTRLTVT.